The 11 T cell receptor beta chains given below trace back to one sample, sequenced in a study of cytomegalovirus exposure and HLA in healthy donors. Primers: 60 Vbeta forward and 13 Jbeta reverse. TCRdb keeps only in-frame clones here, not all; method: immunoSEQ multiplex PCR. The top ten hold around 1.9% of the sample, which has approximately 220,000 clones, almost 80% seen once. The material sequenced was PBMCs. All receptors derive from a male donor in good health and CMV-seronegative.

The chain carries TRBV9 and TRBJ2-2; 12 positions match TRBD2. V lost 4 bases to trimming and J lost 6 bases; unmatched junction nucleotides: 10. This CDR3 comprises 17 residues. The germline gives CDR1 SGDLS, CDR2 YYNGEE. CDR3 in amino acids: CASSQPGTSGLSGELFF. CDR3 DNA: TGTGCCAGCAGCCAGCCGGGGACTAGCGGGTTGTCCGGGGAGCTGTTTTTT.

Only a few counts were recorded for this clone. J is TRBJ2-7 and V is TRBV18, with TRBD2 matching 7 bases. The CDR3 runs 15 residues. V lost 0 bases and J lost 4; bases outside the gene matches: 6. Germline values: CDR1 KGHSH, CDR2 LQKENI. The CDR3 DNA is TGTGCCAGCTCACCACCGAGAGCGGGGTCTTACGAGCAGTACTTC. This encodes CASSPPRAGSYEQYF.

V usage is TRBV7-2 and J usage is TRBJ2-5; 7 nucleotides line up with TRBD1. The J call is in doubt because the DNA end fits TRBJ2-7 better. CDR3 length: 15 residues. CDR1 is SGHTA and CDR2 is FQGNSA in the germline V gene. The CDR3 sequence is CASSLAGQGAYEQYF. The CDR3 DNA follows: TGTGCCAGCAGCTTAGCCGGCCAGGGGGCCTACGAGCAGTACTTC.

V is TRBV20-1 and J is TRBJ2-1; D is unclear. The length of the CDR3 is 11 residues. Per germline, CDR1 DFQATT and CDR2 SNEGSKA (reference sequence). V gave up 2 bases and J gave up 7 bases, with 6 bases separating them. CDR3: CSARSRNEQFF. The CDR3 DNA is TGCAGTGCTAGATCTCGGAATGAGCAGTTCTTC.

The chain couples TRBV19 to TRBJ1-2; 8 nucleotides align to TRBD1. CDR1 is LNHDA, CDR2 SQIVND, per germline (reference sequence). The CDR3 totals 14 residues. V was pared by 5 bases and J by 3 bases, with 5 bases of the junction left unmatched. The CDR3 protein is CASSQDREDYGYTF. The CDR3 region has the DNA TGTGCCAGTAGTCAGGACAGGGAGGACTATGGCTACACCTTC.

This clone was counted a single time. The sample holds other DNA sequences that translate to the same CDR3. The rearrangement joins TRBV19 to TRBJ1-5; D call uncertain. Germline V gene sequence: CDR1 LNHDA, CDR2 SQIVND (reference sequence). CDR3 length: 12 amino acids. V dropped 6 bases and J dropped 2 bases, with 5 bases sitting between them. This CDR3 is CASRAGNQPQHF. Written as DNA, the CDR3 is TGTGCCAGTAGGGCTGGCAATCAGCCCCAGCATTTT. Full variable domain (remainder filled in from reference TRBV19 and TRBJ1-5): DGGITQSPKYLFRKEGQNVTLSCEQNLNHDAMYWYRQDPGQGLRLIYYSQIVNDFQKGDIAEGYSVSREKKESFPLTVTSAQKNPTAFYLCASRAGNQPQHFGDGTRLSIL.

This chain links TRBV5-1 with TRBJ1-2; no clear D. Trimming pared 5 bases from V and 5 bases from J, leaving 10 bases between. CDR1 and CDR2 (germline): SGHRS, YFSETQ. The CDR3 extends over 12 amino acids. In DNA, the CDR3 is TGCGCCAGCAGTATCGAGGATTATGGCTACACCTTC. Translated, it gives CASSIEDYGYTF.

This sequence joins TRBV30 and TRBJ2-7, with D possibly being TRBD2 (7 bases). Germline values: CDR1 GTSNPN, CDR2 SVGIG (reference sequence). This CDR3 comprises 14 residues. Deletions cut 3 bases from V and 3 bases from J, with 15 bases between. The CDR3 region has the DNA TGTGCCTGGAGCGCAAGGGGGGGCCTCTACGAGCAGTACTTC. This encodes CAWSARGGLYEQYF. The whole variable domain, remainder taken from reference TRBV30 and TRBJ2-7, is SQTIHQWPATLVQPVGSPLSLECTVEGTSNPNLYWYRQAAGRGLQLLFYSVGIGQISSEVPQNLSASRPQDRQFILSSKKLLLSDSGFYLCAWSARGGLYEQYFGPGTRLTVT.

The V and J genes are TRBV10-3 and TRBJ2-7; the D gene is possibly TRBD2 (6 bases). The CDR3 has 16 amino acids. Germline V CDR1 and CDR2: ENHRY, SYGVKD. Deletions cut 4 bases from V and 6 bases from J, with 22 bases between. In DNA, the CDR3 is TGTGCCATCAGTGTGACCGGGTTGACCGTGGGAGGCGAGCAGTACTTC. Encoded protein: CAISVTGLTVGGEQYF.

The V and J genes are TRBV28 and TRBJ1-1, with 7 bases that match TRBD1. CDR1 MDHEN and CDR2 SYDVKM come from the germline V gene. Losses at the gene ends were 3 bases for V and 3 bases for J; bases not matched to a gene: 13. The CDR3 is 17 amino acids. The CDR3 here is CASSFLGQGERDTEAFF. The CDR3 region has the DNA TGTGCCAGCAGTTTCTTGGGCCAGGGGGAGAGGGACACTGAAGCTTTCTTT. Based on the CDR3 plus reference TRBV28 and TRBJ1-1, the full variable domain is DVKVTQSSRYLVKRTGEKVFLECVQDMDHENMFWYRQDPGLGLRLIYFSYDVKMKEKGDIPEGYSVSREKKERFSLILESASTNQTSMYLCASSFLGQGERDTEAFFGQGTRLTVV.

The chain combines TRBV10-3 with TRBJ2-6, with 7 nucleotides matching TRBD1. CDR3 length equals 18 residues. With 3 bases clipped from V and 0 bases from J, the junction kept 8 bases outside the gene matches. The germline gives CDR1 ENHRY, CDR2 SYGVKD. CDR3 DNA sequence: TGTGCCATCAGTGATTTAGGGGGCCAGGTCTCTGGGGCCAACGTCCTGACTTTC. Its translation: CAISDLGGQVSGANVLTF.